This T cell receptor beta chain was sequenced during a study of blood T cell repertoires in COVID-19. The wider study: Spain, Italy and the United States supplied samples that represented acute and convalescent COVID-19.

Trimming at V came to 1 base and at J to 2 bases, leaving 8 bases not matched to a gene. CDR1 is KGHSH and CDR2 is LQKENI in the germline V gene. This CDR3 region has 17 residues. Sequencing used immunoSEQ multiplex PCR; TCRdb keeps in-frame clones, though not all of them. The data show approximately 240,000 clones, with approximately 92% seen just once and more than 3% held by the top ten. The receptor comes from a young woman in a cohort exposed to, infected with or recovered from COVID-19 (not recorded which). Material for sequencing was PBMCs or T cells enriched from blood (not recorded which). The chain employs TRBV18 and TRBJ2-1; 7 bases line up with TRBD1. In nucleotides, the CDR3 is TGTGCCAGCTCACCACTCAGACAGGGCCAAACCTACAATGAGCAGTTCTTC. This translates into CASSPLRQGQTYNEQFF. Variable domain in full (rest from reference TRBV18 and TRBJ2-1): NAGVMQNPRHLVRRRGQEARLRCSPMKGHSHVYWYRQLPEEGLKFMVYLQKENIIDESGMPKERFSAEFPKEGPSILRIQQVVRGDSAAYFCASSPLRQGQTYNEQFFGPGTRLTVL.